This T cell receptor beta chain emerged from a study of cytomegalovirus exposure and HLA in healthy donors. Researchers ran the PCR with 60 Vbeta and 13 Jbeta primers. The table came from immunoSEQ multiplex PCR; TCRdb's copy has only in-frame clones and leaves some out. Here the sample spans 75,000 to 85,000 clones, around 80% being singletons. The CDR3 runs 16 residues. The V end was cut by 2 bases, the J end by 2 bases, with 12 bases between. Germline CDR1 and CDR2: MNHEY and SMNVEV (reference sequence). The chain employs TRBV27 and TRBJ2-2; maybe TRBD1 (5 bases). The source of this sequence is a male donor in good health and CMV-seronegative. Sequenced material: PBMCs. The CDR3 protein is CASSLGAGFNTGELFF. DNA for the CDR3: TGTGCCAGCAGTTTAGGGGCCGGGTTTAACACCGGGGAGCTGTTTTTT.